The next 27 T cell receptor beta chains were all read from a single sample in a study of T cell responses to AZD1222 COVID-19 vaccine listed by TCRdb under 2021. Explained via the paper, the time point label denotes: baseline before first vaccination. In the paper's terms, the treatment or condition label means: meningococcal conjugate vaccine given as trial control. The method behind the library was the immunoSEQ multiplex PCR assay. The table comes from immuneACCESS by way of TCRdb, which keeps in-frame sequences with V and J called. Part of the clones is missing from these tables; in studies checked, under half for an unresolved V gene and the rest for unknown reasons. This sample has about 47,000 clones in its table, and 79% of those were observed once. Approximately 20% of the sample rests with the top ten. Specimen: peripheral blood, collected on day 0 of MenACWY control vaccination. The receptors stem from an adult in good health.

The chain links TRBV6-5 to TRBJ1-1; D possibly corresponds to TRBD1 (5 bases). CDR1 and CDR2 (germline): MNHEY, SVGAGI. The CDR3 has 13 residues. V lost 7 bases and J 7 bases, leaving 16 bases between the germline ends. The CDR3 nucleotides read TGTGCCAGCACCCTCGCGGGGGACCTTGAAGCTTTCTTT. Translation gives CASTLAGDLEAFF.

The V call is TRBV28, the J call TRBJ1-2; tentatively, D is TRBD1 (5 bases). The CDR3 spans 12 residues. V was trimmed by 6 bases and J by 14 bases, leaving 19 bases between them. The germline V gene encodes CDR1 MDHEN and CDR2 SYDVKM. The CDR3, as DNA: TGTGCCAGCAGGCCCCTGGGACTGTCCTTGACCTTC. It codes for CASRPLGLSLTF.

This clone came up a few times. The chain links TRBV6-5 to TRBJ1-4; D unclear. From germline, CDR1 is MNHEY and CDR2 SVGAGI. V was trimmed by 0 bases and J by 7 bases, leaving 15 bases between them. This CDR3 has 16 amino acids. In DNA, the CDR3 is TGTGCCAGCAGTTACTCCGGGTCCCTCCGGGGTGAAAAACTGTTTTTT. It is translated as CASSYSGSLRGEKLFF.

The rearrangement uses TRBV7-2 and TRBJ2-3; D may match TRBD1 or TRBD2 (5 bases each). Looked up from germline, CDR1 is SGHTA and CDR2 is FQGNSA. There are 17 residues in the CDR3. V was trimmed by 1 base and J by 0 bases, leaving 14 bases between them. As DNA, the CDR3 is TGTGCCAGCAGCTTAGGCCTTGGGGGTCCTAGCACAGATACGCAGTATTTT. This gives the protein CASSLGLGGPSTDTQYF.

This chain connects TRBV14 to TRBJ1-1; D is undetermined. This CDR3 has 13 amino acids. The V gene lost 8 bases and the J gene lost 0 bases, with 10 bases spanning the gap. CDR1 is SGHDN, CDR2 FVKESK, per germline. The CDR3 protein is CASAQALNTEAFF. The CDR3 DNA reads TGTGCCAGCGCTCAGGCCCTGAACACTGAAGCTTTCTTT.

The rearrangement links TRBV19 to TRBJ1-5; 8 nucleotides line up with TRBD1. CDR1 is LNHDA and CDR2 is SQIVND in the germline V gene (reference sequence). J was trimmed by 0 bases and V by 7 bases; bases with no gene match: 11. There are 17 residues in the CDR3. The CDR3 spells CASKTTGGPYSNQPQHF. CDR3 DNA: TGTGCCAGTAAAACCACAGGGGGTCCTTATAGCAATCAGCCCCAGCATTTT.

The chain has TRBV6-5 and TRBJ2-3, with D perhaps being TRBD1 or TRBD2 (6 bases each). This CDR3 contains 14 residues. Looked up from germline, CDR1 is MNHEY and CDR2 is SVGAGI. V lost 8 bases and J 2 bases, leaving 14 bases between the germline ends. The CDR3 reads CASGGQQFTDTQYF. The CDR3 coding sequence is TGTGCCAGCGGGGGGCAGCAGTTCACAGATACGCAGTATTTT.

J is TRBJ2-2 and V is TRBV28; possible D gene TRBD1, 6 bases. Trimming took off 5 bases at V and 5 bases at J, with 15 bases between the two ends. This CDR3 contains 15 residues. Germline loops: CDR1 MDHEN, CDR2 SYDVKM. The CDR3 reads CASSPPGTPTGELFF. The CDR3 DNA sequence: TGTGCCAGCAGTCCACCCGGGACACCGACCGGGGAGCTGTTTTTT. Supplemented by reference TRBV28 and TRBJ2-2, the full variable domain reads DVKVTQSSRYLVKRTGEKVFLECVQDMDHENMFWYRQDPGLGLRLIYFSYDVKMKEKGDIPEGYSVSREKKERFSLILESASTNQTSMYLCASSPPGTPTGELFFGEGSRLTVL.

The V and J genes are TRBV5-6 and TRBJ2-4; no reliable D call. From germline, CDR1 is SGHDT and CDR2 YYEEEE. Trimming removed 0 bases at V and 5 bases at J, with 9 bases between. The CDR3 consists of 14 residues. The CDR3 nucleotides read TGTGCCAGCAGCTTGGTAGGACCTCAAAACATTCAGTACTTC. Translated, it gives CASSLVGPQNIQYF.

This chain connects TRBV7-6 to TRBJ2-7, with TRBD2 matching over 9 bases. There are 15 residues in the CDR3. CDR1 and CDR2 (germline): SGHVS, FNYEAQ. Germline trimming cut 1 base from V and 3 bases from J; bases unmatched to any gene: 4. The CDR3 DNA reads TGTGCCAGCAGCTTAGAGATAGCGGGAGTCTACGAGCAGTACTTC. This encodes CASSLEIAGVYEQYF.

The chain couples TRBV30 to TRBJ2-7; TRBD1 agrees at 9 bases. Germline V lookup: CDR1 GTSNPN, CDR2 SVGIG (reference sequence). J gave up 7 bases and V 3 bases, and 10 bases lay outside the gene matches. The CDR3 consists of 14 residues. CDR3 coding DNA: TGTGCCTGGAGGGGTACAGGGGGCTGGAGGGAGCAGTACTTC. Its translation is CAWRGTGGWREQYF.

This clone was seen a single time. V and J are TRBV5-1 and TRBJ2-7; D unresolved. This CDR3 comprises 15 residues. V lost 3 bases and J lost 5, with 18 bases in between. Per the germline V gene, CDR1 is SGHRS and CDR2 is YFSETQ. The CDR3 reads CASSSPGSVGHEQYF. In DNA form, the CDR3 reads TGCGCCAGCAGCTCCCCAGGTTCTGTAGGCCACGAGCAGTACTTC.

V usage is TRBV28 and J usage is TRBJ1-4; D is perhaps TRBD1 (6 bases). The V end lost 8 bases, the J end lost 7 bases, and 14 bases lay between the germline ends. The CDR3 consists of 13 residues. Germline CDR1 reads MDHEN; CDR2 reads SYDVKM. The CDR3 sequence is CASGPGAGEKLFF. The CDR3 nucleotides read TGTGCCAGCGGTCCAGGGGCGGGTGAAAAACTGTTTTTT.

This chain connects TRBV2 to TRBJ1-5; possibly TRBD1 for D (5 bases). Germline CDR1 SNHLY, CDR2 FYNNEI. The CDR3 covers 13 residues. The CDR3 is CASGRDFNQPQHF. The CDR3 nucleotides read TGTGCGAGCGGTCGGGACTTCAATCAGCCCCAGCATTTT.

This chain uses TRBV7-2 with TRBJ1-1, with a possible D match to TRBD1 (6 bases). With 5 bases removed from V and 4 bases from J, the gap between germline ends came to 14 bases. The length of the CDR3 is 14 residues. Germline CDR1 SGHTA, CDR2 FQGNSA. CDR3: CASSLRGGSTEAFF. The CDR3, as DNA: TGTGCCAGCAGCCTAAGGGGGGGAAGCACTGAAGCTTTCTTT.

This chain links TRBV6-4 with TRBJ2-1, with a weak D call TRBD2 (6 bases). V shed 4 bases and J shed 2 bases, with 12 bases lying between them. Germline CDR1 is MRHNA and CDR2 is SNTAGT. CDR3 length equals 15 residues. CDR3 loop: CASSGSEGAYNEQFF. The DNA of the CDR3 is TGTGCCAGCAGTGGTTCGGAGGGTGCCTACAATGAGCAGTTCTTC.

V usage is TRBV29-1 and J usage is TRBJ1-5; possible D gene TRBD1, 6 bases. Germline CDR1 SQVTM, CDR2 ANQGSEA. CDR3 length: 14 amino acids. Trimming pared 4 bases from V and 3 bases from J, leaving 13 bases between. This CDR3 reads CSVATGTLNQPQHF. The CDR3 DNA sequence: TGCAGCGTTGCGACCGGGACACTCAATCAGCCCCAGCATTTT.

This clone appeared once. The chain has TRBV5-1 and TRBJ1-1, with 7 positions matching TRBD1. The CDR3 spans 14 residues. Germline V gene lookup returns CDR1 SGHRS and CDR2 YFSETQ. J gave up 4 bases and V 3 bases, and 6 bases lay outside the gene matches. For the CDR3, the DNA is TGCGCCAGCAGCTCACGGACAGGAGGCACTGAAGCTTTCTTT. Its protein is CASSSRTGGTEAFF.

Written as DNA, the CDR3 is TGTGCCAGCAGCTTGGGAGAGACCCGGAGGGTGGGCACTGAAGCTTTCTTT. Residues: CASSLGETRRVGTEAFF. The rearrangement joins TRBV5-6 to TRBJ1-1, with unresolved D. Germline CDR1 SGHDT, CDR2 YYEEEE. The length of the CDR3 is 17 residues. Trimming pared 0 bases from V and 4 bases from J, leaving 19 bases between.

The chain recombines TRBV29-1 with TRBJ2-1; perhaps TRBD1 as D (5 bases). The germline gives CDR1 SQVTM, CDR2 ANQGSEA. The CDR3 contains 13 residues. The V gene lost 4 bases and the J gene lost 2 bases, with 9 bases spanning the gap. CDR3 nucleotide sequence: TGCAGCGTTGGTCAGGGAACCTACAATGAGCAGTTCTTC. It translates to CSVGQGTYNEQFF.

The chain employs TRBV30 and TRBJ1-1, with D unresolved. V was cut by 1 base and J by 0 bases, with 12 bases left in between. This CDR3 is 15 amino acids long. Germline CDR1 reads GTSNPN; CDR2 reads SVGIG (reference sequence). The CDR3 here is CAWSAPHLMNTEAFF. CDR3 bases: TGTGCCTGGAGTGCCCCCCACCTGATGAACACTGAAGCTTTCTTT.

With respect to this clone: At one boundary the junction diverges from the germline segment, which might be a read error. V gene TRBV6-5 combines with J gene TRBJ1-4; TRBD1 might be the D (6 bases). The germline V gene encodes CDR1 MNHEY and CDR2 SVGAGI. CDR3 size: 14 residues. CDR3 region: CASSYGGAKEKLFF. Written as DNA, the CDR3 is TGTGCCAGCAGTTACGGGGGGGCTAAGGAAAAACTGTTTTTT.

V is TRBV9 and J is TRBJ1-4, with TRBD1 as a possible D gene (5 bases). This CDR3 contains 14 residues. V shed 0 bases and J shed 3 bases, with 6 bases lying between them. Germline V CDR1 and CDR2: SGDLS, YYNGEE. The CDR3 sequence: CASSVGDPNEKLFF. CDR3 DNA sequence: TGTGCCAGCAGCGTAGGGGACCCTAATGAAAAACTGTTTTTT.

The chain joins TRBV5-6 to TRBJ1-1; D may be TRBD1 (6 bases). The CDR3 is made up of 16 amino acids. Germline V gives CDR1 SGHDT, CDR2 YYEEEE. The germline V and J ends were trimmed by 2 bases and 0 bases, with 14 bases remaining between them. CDR3 DNA sequence: TGTGCCAGCAGCTTCCAGACCGGGACAATGAACACTGAAGCTTTCTTT. Encoded protein: CASSFQTGTMNTEAFF.

This clone was detected a few times. DNA for the CDR3: TGTGCCACCAGCACCTATTGGAGTATGAACACTGAAGCTTTCTTT. Translating it yields CATSTYWSMNTEAFF. V gene TRBV15 combines with J gene TRBJ1-1; no definite D call. CDR3 length: 15 amino acids. V was trimmed by 4 bases and J by 0 bases, leaving 12 bases between them. The germline V gene encodes CDR1 LNHNV and CDR2 YYDKDF (reference sequence).

This chain connects TRBV5-6 to TRBJ1-3, with TRBD1 matching over 7 bases. V lost 0 bases, J lost 4 bases, and 4 bases stayed unmatched. This CDR3 is 15 amino acids long. The germline V gene has CDR1 SGHDT and CDR2 YYEEEE. The CDR3 here is CASSLVAGGGNTIYF. For the CDR3, the DNA is TGTGCCAGCAGCTTGGTGGCAGGGGGAGGAAACACCATATATTTT.

The CDR3, as DNA: TGTGCCAGCAGTTTAACTACTACAGGGGGCGCGACTGAAGCTTTCTTT. Amino acids: CASSLTTTGGATEAFF. The chain joins TRBV27 to TRBJ1-1; 9 bases agree with TRBD1. The CDR3 runs 16 residues. Per germline, CDR1 MNHEY and CDR2 SMNVEV (reference sequence). Trimming took 2 bases from V and 5 from J; bases not matched to a gene: 9.